This entry concerns a single TCR beta chain. Its antigen is still unknown. Base qualities are not recorded, but no much larger clone differs from it by a single base. This entry is derived from a study of control samples from healthy donors and cancer patients (dated by TCRdb to the early 2020s). The method was the immunoSEQ multiplex PCR assay. Here the immuneACCESS table is served through TCRdb, limited to in-frame sequences with V and J called. Missing clones are a known gap in these copies; in checked studies unresolved V genes cover under half, and the rest lacks a known reason. The sample table shows approximately 120,000 clones, and 92% are seen once. The ten largest clones capture around 0.6% of the sample. Per the germline V gene, MNHEY is the CDR1 and SVGAGI is the CDR2. The CDR3, cysteine through phenylalanine, is 13 amino acids long. The kept DNA is CDR3 alone, 39 bases in frame from the first base. Trimming removed 6 bases from V and 8 bases from J, leaving 16 bases between the germline ends.

Sequencing input: PBMCs. The sequence came from an elderly man with head and neck cancer. The rearranged chain carries TRBV6-5 and TRBJ1-1; the D gene is not confidently resolved. At the DNA level, the sequence is TGTGCCAGCAGCGAGACGAGAGAGGGAGAAGCTTTCTTT. It encodes CASSETREGEAFF.